This TCR beta chain derives from a study of T cell responses to AZD1222 COVID-19 vaccine. Study-level points and caveats: It should be noted that donors were predominantly white British and more often female, and clonal diversity was possibly underestimated. The study identified only a handful of AZD1222 recipients as seropositive at baseline. Sampling that yielded the repertoires occurred only after the peak T cell response. CD4 TCRs associated with vaccination spanned spike, dominating at 160-218 and 743-854.

The CDR3 extends over 13 amino acids. Germline V gene data show CDR1 as SNHLY and CDR2 as FYNNEI. V lost 6 bases, J lost 3 bases, and 11 bases lay in between. As to this clone: Antigen unknown.

The table came from immunoSEQ multiplex PCR; TCRdb's copy has only in-frame clones and leaves some out. This sample yields 150,000 to 200,000 clones, of which 85% to 90% are seen a single time; 6.9% belongs to the top ten. The V and J genes are TRBV2 and TRBJ1-2; D is perhaps TRBD1 (5 bases). Sequenced material: peripheral blood, taken on day 0 of AZD1222 vaccination. This receptor was obtained from an adult in good health. Here the CDR3 DNA reads TGTGCCAGCAGCTCGGACACATACTATGGCTACACCTTC. It translates to CASSSDTYYGYTF.